This entry features one T cell receptor (beta chain) sequence. The CDR3 spans 15 residues. The V gene lost 1 base and the J gene lost 10 bases, with 14 bases spanning the gap. Germline lookup yields CDR1 SEHNR and CDR2 FQNEAQ (reference sequence). These data originate in a study of blood T cell repertoires in COVID-19. The method was immunoSEQ multiplex PCR; TCRdb's version includes in-frame clones alone and lacks a portion of them. This table has 250,000 to 300,000 clones, over 65% appearing once. The rearrangement uses TRBV7-9 and TRBJ1-6, with a weak D call TRBD1 (6 bases). Sequenced input: peripheral blood. The TCR sequence derives from a man aged 55-75 years who had recovered from COVID-19. The CDR3 nucleotides are TGTGCCAGCAGCTTAGTAGGACAGATACCATCACCCCTCCACTTT. Residues: CASSLVGQIPSPLHF.